These 24 T cell receptor beta chains were sequenced from one sample in a study of cytomegalovirus exposure and HLA in healthy donors. The PCR contained 60 Vbeta and 13 Jbeta primers. The repertoire was sequenced with immunoSEQ multiplex PCR; TCRdb's copy has only in-frame clones and lacks some. The sample shows 210,000 or so clones, approximately 80% of them seen only once. The sample taken for sequencing was PBMCs. The receptor set was obtained from a boy between 2 and 15 years old in good health and CMV-seronegative.

J is TRBJ1-5 and V is TRBV19; 7 bases match TRBD1. The J segment lost 0 bases and the V segment lost 6 bases, leaving 11 bases of the junction unmatched. The CDR3 extends over 17 amino acids. CDR1 and CDR2 from the germline V gene are LNHDA and SQIVND (reference sequence). For the CDR3, the DNA is TGTGCCAGTAGCACCACCTGGACAGGCGATAGCAATCAGCCCCAGCATTTT. It is translated as CASSTTWTGDSNQPQHF.

The chain uses TRBV30 and TRBJ1-2, with D perhaps matching TRBD1 (5 bases). The V gene lost 1 base and the J gene lost 4 bases, with 19 bases spanning the gap. Germline V CDR1 and CDR2: GTSNPN, SVGIG (reference sequence). This CDR3 contains 16 residues. As DNA, the CDR3 is TGTGCCTGGAGTGGCTATACAGGCGCGATTTTCTATGGCTACACCTTC. It codes for CAWSGYTGAIFYGYTF.

This chain uses TRBV25-1 with TRBJ1-1; 7 nucleotides match TRBD1. Germline V gives CDR1 MGHDK, CDR2 SYGVNS. The CDR3 covers 12 residues. The V and J ends lost 6 bases and 8 bases, in that order; junction bases with no gene match: 6. In DNA, the CDR3 is TGTGCCAGCAGCAGGGACAGTTTCGAAGCTTTCTTT. Its protein product is CASSRDSFEAFF.

A few counts support this clone. V gene TRBV7-9 combines with J gene TRBJ2-1; D uncertain. Germline CDR1 SEHNR, CDR2 FQNEAQ (reference sequence). Trimming left V 5 bases short and J 0 bases short, with 11 bases between. This CDR3 comprises 15 residues. Here the CDR3 reads CASSPKISSYNEQFF. CDR3 DNA: TGTGCCAGCAGCCCCAAGATCAGCTCCTACAATGAGCAGTTCTTC.

The V and J genes are TRBV30 and TRBJ2-3; no reliable D call. CDR1 and CDR2 (germline): GTSNPN, SVGIG (reference sequence). Trimming removed 2 bases at V and 3 bases at J, with 12 bases between. This CDR3 region has 14 residues. The CDR3 DNA follows: TGTGCCTGGAGTTTTTTCACTAATACAGATACGCAGTATTTT. This encodes CAWSFFTNTDTQYF.

The gene calls are TRBV19 and TRBJ2-1, with 10 bases matching TRBD2. From germline, CDR1 is LNHDA and CDR2 SQIVND (reference sequence). The CDR3 totals 15 residues. After removal of 8 bases from V and 10 bases from J, the junction contained 14 bases not matched to a gene. The CDR3 nucleotides read TGTGCCAGTCGAGGGGTACTAGCGGGGCCCGGCGAGCAGTTCTTC. It specifies CASRGVLAGPGEQFF.

The CDR3 loop reads CASSGEGLAGYNEQFF. CDR3 bases: TGCGCCAGCAGCGGGGAGGGACTAGCGGGGTACAATGAGCAGTTCTTC. V is TRBV5-1 and J is TRBJ2-1, with 13 bases that match TRBD2. With 4 bases clipped from V and 4 bases from J, the junction kept 5 bases outside the gene matches. The CDR3 contains 16 residues. Germline CDR1 is SGHRS and CDR2 is YFSETQ.

The J gene is TRBJ2-5, the V gene TRBV5-4, with 8 bases that match TRBD1. CDR3 length: 14 amino acids. Germline V gene data show CDR1 as SGHNT and CDR2 as YYREEE (reference sequence). Trimming took 4 bases from V and 3 from J; bases not matched to a gene: 5. The CDR3 DNA follows: TGTGCCAGCAGCCGGACAGGGCGGGAAGAGACCCAGTACTTC. Protein: CASSRTGREETQYF.

The count of this clone is one. This rearrangement joins TRBV28 to TRBJ1-6, with D perhaps TRBD1 (5 bases). The germline gives CDR1 MDHEN, CDR2 SYDVKM. The CDR3 length is 17 residues. V was cut by 2 bases and J by 2 bases, with 13 bases left in between. The CDR3 DNA is TGTGCCAGCAGTTTAAATGGAGGGACGACCTATAATTCACCCCTCCACTTT. Protein: CASSLNGGTTYNSPLHF.

In this sample, this clone turned up a few times. CDR3 sequence: CASSFRQTANYGYTF. DNA for the CDR3: TGCGCCAGCAGCTTCAGACAGACAGCTAACTATGGCTACACCTTC. The gene calls are TRBV5-1 and TRBJ1-2, with a possible D match to TRBD1 (5 bases). With 2 bases removed from V and 0 bases from J, the gap between germline ends came to 11 bases. The CDR3 runs 15 residues. Germline CDR1 SGHRS, CDR2 YFSETQ.

The gene calls are TRBV6-1 and TRBJ2-1; tentative D call: TRBD2 (5 bases). Trimming removed 2 bases from V and 4 bases from J, with 9 bases in between. Looked up from germline, CDR1 is MNHNS and CDR2 is SASEGT. This CDR3 comprises 14 residues. The CDR3 region has the DNA TGTGCCAGCAGTGAATCCGGCGGGTACAATGAGCAGTTCTTC. Translating gives CASSESGGYNEQFF.

This chain connects TRBV4-1 to TRBJ2-7; D may be TRBD1 (5 bases). This CDR3 is 12 amino acids long. Germline CDR1 and CDR2: MGHRA and YSYEKL. V lost 0 bases and J lost 6, with 6 bases in between. In nucleotides, the CDR3 is TGCGCCAGCAGCCAAGAAGGGGTCGAGCAGTACTTC. Amino acid sequence: CASSQEGVEQYF.

The J gene is TRBJ2-1, the V gene TRBV6-1; 16 bases agree with TRBD2. Germline V lookup: CDR1 MNHNS, CDR2 SASEGT. CDR3 length: 18 residues. V was pared by 2 bases and J by 9 bases, with 10 bases of the junction left unmatched. CDR3 in amino acids: CASSELPGLAGGDGEQFF. The CDR3, as DNA: TGTGCCAGCAGTGAACTCCCGGGACTAGCGGGGGGGGACGGTGAGCAGTTCTTC.

The chain combines TRBV11-2 with TRBJ2-1; TRBD1 matches at 7 bases. V shed 4 bases, J shed 8 bases, and the junction held 8 bases outside the gene matches. Germline values: CDR1 SGHAT, CDR2 FQNNGV. The CDR3 contains 14 residues. The CDR3 DNA reads TGTGCCAGCAGCTCCGGACAGGACCGGGATGAGCAGTTCTTC. Its protein is CASSSGQDRDEQFF.

This clone was counted a single time. The CDR3 loop reads CASSEGSGGTDTQYF. The CDR3 nucleotides read TGTGCCAGCAGTGAGGGGAGCGGGGGCACAGATACGCAGTATTTT. The chain has TRBV6-4 and TRBJ2-3; 7 nucleotides align to TRBD2. This CDR3 is built from 15 residues. The J segment lost 1 base and the V segment lost 3 bases, leaving 4 bases of the junction unmatched. CDR1 MRHNA and CDR2 SNTAGT come from the germline V gene.

This clone was seen only once. The chain couples TRBV27 to TRBJ1-1, with D tentatively TRBD1 (6 bases). This CDR3 contains 15 residues. Germline values: CDR1 MNHEY, CDR2 SMNVEV (reference sequence). The V end lost 1 base, the J end lost 0 bases, and 9 bases lay between the germline ends. The CDR3 DNA sequence: TGTGCCAGCAGTTTATTCCAGGGGATGAACACTGAAGCTTTCTTT. Translation gives CASSLFQGMNTEAFF.

The J gene is TRBJ1-2, the V gene TRBV9; no clear D. V dropped 0 bases and J dropped 0 bases, with 3 bases sitting between them. CDR3 size: 13 residues. In germline, CDR1 is SGDLS, CDR2 YYNGEE. The CDR3 DNA reads as TGTGCCAGCAGCGTAGTATCTAACTATGGCTACACCTTC. Protein product: CASSVVSNYGYTF.

Written as DNA, the CDR3 is TGTGCCAGCAGGAACCTCGGGTCAGACCAGACCTACGAGCAGTACTTC. Translation: CASRNLGSDQTYEQYF. The chain is built from TRBV6-6 and TRBJ2-7; D ambiguous. V was cut by 6 bases and J by 2 bases, with 20 bases left in between. Germline V gene sequence: CDR1 MNHNY, CDR2 SVGAGI (reference sequence). The CDR3 extends over 16 amino acids.

This sequence joins TRBV7-2 and TRBJ1-4, with 8 bases matching TRBD1. J gave up 10 bases and V 3 bases, and 7 bases lay outside the gene matches. Per germline, CDR1 SGHTA and CDR2 FQGNSA. CDR3 length: 14 amino acids. DNA for the CDR3: TGTGCCAGCAGCTTTGGGGGGACAGGCGGAAAACTGTTTTTT. Its protein is CASSFGGTGGKLFF.

The chain is built from TRBV27 and TRBJ2-7; weak D call: TRBD1 (5 bases). CDR3 size: 12 residues. The V end lost 6 bases, the J end lost 6 bases, and 12 bases lay between the germline ends. Germline CDR1 is MNHEY and CDR2 is SMNVEV (reference sequence). DNA for the CDR3: TGTGCCAGCAGCCCAGGGTCCGCCGAGCAGTACTTC. Its translation: CASSPGSAEQYF.

This rearrangement joins TRBV6-6 to TRBJ2-5; 9 bases line up with TRBD1. Germline V gene data show CDR1 as MNHNY and CDR2 as SVGAGI (reference sequence). There are 16 residues in the CDR3. Trimming cost V 3 bases and J 0 bases; bases outside gene matches: 5. The CDR3 loop reads CASSYSGTGYQETQYF. Written as DNA, the CDR3 is TGTGCCAGCAGTTATTCCGGGACAGGGTACCAAGAGACCCAGTACTTC.

The V call is TRBV4-2, the J call TRBJ1-6; D gene uncertain. The CDR3 is made up of 15 amino acids. The germline gives CDR1 LGHNA, CDR2 YNFKEQ. V lost 1 base and J 6 bases, leaving 10 bases between the germline ends. The CDR3 is CASSQGGRLNSPLHF. CDR3 coding DNA: TGTGCCAGCAGCCAAGGAGGTCGCCTTAATTCACCCCTCCACTTT.

The rearrangement links TRBV27 to TRBJ2-1, with 9 bases identical to TRBD2. Germline lookup yields CDR1 MNHEY and CDR2 SMNVEV (reference sequence). This CDR3 has 15 residues. The trim removed 6 bases at V and 6 bases at J, leaving 9 bases unmatched. The CDR3 sequence is CASSLLAGDGNEQFF. The CDR3 DNA reads TGTGCCAGCAGCCTACTAGCGGGCGACGGCAATGAGCAGTTCTTC.

This chain links TRBV6-5 with TRBJ2-1, with TRBD2 identical over 7 bases. Trimming at V came to 1 base and at J to 5 bases, leaving 8 bases not matched to a gene. Germline CDR1 is MNHEY and CDR2 is SVGAGI. There are 16 residues in the CDR3. The CDR3 reads CASSYWVGGGNNEQFF. The CDR3 coding sequence is TGTGCCAGCAGTTACTGGGTGGGGGGGGGAAACAATGAGCAGTTCTTC.